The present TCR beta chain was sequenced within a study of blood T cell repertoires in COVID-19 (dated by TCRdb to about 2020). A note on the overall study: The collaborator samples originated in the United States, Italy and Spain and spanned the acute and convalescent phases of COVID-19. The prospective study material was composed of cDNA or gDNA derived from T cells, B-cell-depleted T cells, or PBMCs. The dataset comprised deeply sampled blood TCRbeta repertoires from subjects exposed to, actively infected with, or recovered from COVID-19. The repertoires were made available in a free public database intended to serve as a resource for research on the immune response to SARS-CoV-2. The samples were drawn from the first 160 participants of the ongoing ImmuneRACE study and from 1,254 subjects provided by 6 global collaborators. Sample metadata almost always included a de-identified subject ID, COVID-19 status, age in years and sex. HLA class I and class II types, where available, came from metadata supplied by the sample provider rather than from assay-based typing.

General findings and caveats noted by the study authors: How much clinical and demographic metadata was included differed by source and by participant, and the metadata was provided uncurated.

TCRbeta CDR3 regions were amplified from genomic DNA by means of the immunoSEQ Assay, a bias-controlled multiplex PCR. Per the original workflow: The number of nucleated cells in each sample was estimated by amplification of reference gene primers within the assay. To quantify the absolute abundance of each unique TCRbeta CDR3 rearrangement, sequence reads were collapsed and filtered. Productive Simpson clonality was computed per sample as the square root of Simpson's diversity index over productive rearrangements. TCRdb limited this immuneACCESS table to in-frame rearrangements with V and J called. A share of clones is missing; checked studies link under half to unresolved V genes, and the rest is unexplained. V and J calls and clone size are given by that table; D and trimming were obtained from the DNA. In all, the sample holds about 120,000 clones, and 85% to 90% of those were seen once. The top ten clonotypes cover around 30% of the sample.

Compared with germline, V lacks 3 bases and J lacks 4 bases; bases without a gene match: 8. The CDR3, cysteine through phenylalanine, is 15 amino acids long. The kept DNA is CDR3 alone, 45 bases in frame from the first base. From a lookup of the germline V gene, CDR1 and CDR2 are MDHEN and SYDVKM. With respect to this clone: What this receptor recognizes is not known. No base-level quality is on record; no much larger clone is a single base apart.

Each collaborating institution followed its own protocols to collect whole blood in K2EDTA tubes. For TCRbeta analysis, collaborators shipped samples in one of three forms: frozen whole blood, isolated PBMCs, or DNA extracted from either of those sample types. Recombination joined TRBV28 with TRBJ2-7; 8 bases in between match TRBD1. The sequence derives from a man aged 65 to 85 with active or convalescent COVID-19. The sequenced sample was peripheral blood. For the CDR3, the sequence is CASSFWARGQYEQYF. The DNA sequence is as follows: TGTGCCAGCAGTTTTTGGGCCAGGGGGCAATACGAGCAGTACTTC. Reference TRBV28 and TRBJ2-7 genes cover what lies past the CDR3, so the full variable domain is DVKVTQSSRYLVKRTGEKVFLECVQDMDHENMFWYRQDPGLGLRLIYFSYDVKMKEKGDIPEGYSVSREKKERFSLILESASTNQTSMYLCASSFWARGQYEQYFGPGTRLTVT.